These 5 T cell receptor beta chains were all obtained from the same sample, sequenced in a study of early T cells in non-severe SARS-CoV-2 infection (dated by TCRdb to the early 2020s). Library method: 5' RACE. For sequencing, a NextSeq 500 was employed. TCRdb trimmed the raw reads at Q25, called clones with MiXCR and kept productive beta chains. Identical CDR3 protein sequences are pooled into one entry, listed with their most common genes and DNA. The sample table records approximately 120,000 distinct CDR3 sequences; approximately 15% of these occur just once. Around a fifth of the sample is held by the ten biggest clonotypes. What was sequenced was whole blood. The source is an adult who was a healthcare worker with PCR-confirmed SARS-CoV-2 infection or an uninfected control (not recorded which).

The chain links TRBV4-1 to TRBJ1-1, with 11 bases fitting TRBD1. Per the germline V gene, CDR1 is MGHRA and CDR2 is YSYEKL. CDR3 length: 16 amino acids. V lost 3 bases to trimming and J lost 3 bases; unmatched junction nucleotides: 6. The CDR3 here is CASSHGTGGEDTEAFF. The CDR3 region has the DNA TGCGCCAGCAGCCATGGGACAGGGGGAGAGGACACTGAAGCTTTCTTT.

At least ten counts were recorded for this clonotype. The chain couples TRBV18 to TRBJ1-2; 7 bases match TRBD1. CDR1 is KGHSH and CDR2 is LQKENI in the germline V gene. V shed 8 bases, J shed 2 bases, and the junction held 5 bases outside the gene matches. This CDR3 is built from 13 residues. The CDR3, as DNA: TGTGCCAGCAGTCCGGGACAGAACTATGGCTACACCTTC. It encodes CASSPGQNYGYTF.

This clonotype has more than one count but fewer than ten. The CDR3 region is CASSYSLGDTQYF. The CDR3 DNA reads TGTGCCAGCAGTTACTCCTTAGGAGATACGCAGTATTTT. V and J are TRBV6-5 and TRBJ2-3; D is unresolved. Germline V lookup: CDR1 MNHEY, CDR2 SVGAGI. The CDR3 runs 13 residues. V dropped 0 bases and J dropped 5 bases, with 6 bases sitting between them.

The chain is built from TRBV7-9 and TRBJ1-6, with TRBD1 as a possible D gene (5 bases). CDR1 is SEHNR and CDR2 is FQNEAQ in the germline V gene (reference sequence). V was pared by 5 bases and J by 8 bases, with 10 bases between. This CDR3 region has 13 residues. CDR3 loop: CASSPPRDSPLHF. CDR3 bases: TGTGCCAGCAGCCCCCCCAGGGATTCACCCCTCCACTTT.

This clonotype came up a few times. The J gene is TRBJ1-4, the V gene TRBV3-1; possible D gene TRBD1, 6 bases. The germline V gene encodes CDR1 LGHDT and CDR2 YNNKEL (reference sequence). This CDR3 spans 14 amino acids. Between the trimmed V and J ends, which lost 1 base and 10 bases, there was a span of 13 bases. CDR3 loop: CASSQAPGVAKLFF. DNA for the CDR3: TGTGCCAGCAGCCAAGCCCCAGGGGTCGCAAAACTGTTTTTT.